The 20 T cell receptor beta chains reported below all come from one sample, sequenced in a study of T-cell reconstitution after alpha-beta-depleted transplantation in children. Preparation of the TCRbeta library used unique molecular identifiers. One entry per CDR3 protein, called by TCRdb with MiXCR from the PCR reads. The sample holds some 600,000 distinct CDR3 sequences; 16% are singletons and the top ten take 0.9% to 1.2%. This material consisted of PBMCs from the stem cell graft donor, taken from the stem cell graft. Source of these receptors: a human donor who donated a stem cell graft to a child with acute myeloid leukemia.

This clonotype was seen only a few times. The V gene is TRBV12-3 or TRBV12-4, the J gene TRBJ2-3; tentatively, D is TRBD2 (5 bases). The CDR3 totals 14 residues. Trimming left V 3 bases short and J 2 bases short, with 9 bases between. The DNA for the CDR3 is TGTGCCAGCAGTTTTAGAGGGAACACAGATACGCAGTATTTT. This gives the protein CASSFRGNTDTQYF.

This clonotype was detected many times. The gene calls are TRBV5-1 and TRBJ1-1, with TRBD1 matching 7 bases. This CDR3 comprises 15 residues. Germline loops: CDR1 SGHRS, CDR2 YFSETQ. The V and J ends lost 0 bases and 4 bases, in that order; junction bases with no gene match: 6. The CDR3 protein is CASSLADRIATEAFF. In nucleotides, the CDR3 is TGCGCCAGCAGCTTGGCGGACAGGATAGCCACTGAAGCTTTCTTT.

The chain recombines TRBV5-1 with TRBJ2-1; 10 bases fit TRBD2. V gave up 4 bases and J gave up 6 bases; unmatched junction bases: 10. Germline values: CDR1 SGHRS, CDR2 YFSETQ. This CDR3 has 16 residues. CDR3 DNA sequence: TGCGCCAGCAGCCCTTGGCTAGCGGGGGACCCCAATGAGCAGTTCTTC. The encoded protein is CASSPWLAGDPNEQFF.

This clonotype was counted many times. DNA of the CDR3: TGTGCCAGCAGCTTGAGGAGGGTGTCCGGGGAGCTGTTTTTT. Amino acids: CASSLRRVSGELFF. V usage is TRBV5-6 and J usage is TRBJ2-2; weak D call: TRBD2 (6 bases). Between the trimmed V and J ends, which lost 1 base and 6 bases, there was a span of 10 bases. The CDR3 extends over 14 amino acids. The germline gives CDR1 SGHDT, CDR2 YYEEEE.

This clonotype came up a few times. The chain is built from TRBV6-2 or TRBV6-3 and TRBJ1-5, with D maybe TRBD1 (5 bases). The V gene's germline CDR1 is MNHEY and CDR2 SVGEGT. This CDR3 region has 15 residues. Between the trimmed V and J ends, which lost 0 bases and 6 bases, there was a span of 12 bases. The DNA for the CDR3 is TGTGCCAGCAGTTACTCGTCAGGGTGGACTCAGCCCCAGCATTTT. It yields the protein CASSYSSGWTQPQHF.

This clonotype was observed many times. The chain recombines TRBV5-5 with TRBJ1-2; D not certain. This CDR3 is built from 14 residues. Trimming removed 2 bases from V and 1 base from J, with 9 bases in between. In germline, CDR1 is SGHKS, CDR2 YYEKEE (reference sequence). In DNA, the CDR3 is TGTGCCAGCAGCTTAGAGCCATTTAACTATGGCTACACCTTC. Protein sequence: CASSLEPFNYGYTF. Variable domain in full (rest from reference TRBV5-5 and TRBJ1-2): DAGVTQSPTHLIKTRGQQVTLRCSPISGHKSVSWYQQVLGQGPQFIFQYYEKEERGRGNFPDRFSARQFPNYSSELNVNALLLGDSALYLCASSLEPFNYGYTFGSGTRLTVV.

As concerns this clonotype: A read error may explain this, as a much larger clone is one base away. The chain combines TRBV12-3 or TRBV12-4 with TRBJ1-1; TRBD1 aligns across 7 bases. There are 13 residues in the CDR3. Trimming at V came to 10 bases and at J to 4 bases, leaving 9 bases not matched to a gene. The CDR3: CAISLRGATEAFF. In DNA form, the CDR3 reads TGTGCCATCAGCCTCAGGGGGGCCACTGAAGCTTTCTTT.

There are a few counts of this clonotype. V gene TRBV12-3 or TRBV12-4 combines with J gene TRBJ2-5; unclear D gene. Trimming removed 1 base from V and 5 bases from J, with 8 bases in between. This CDR3 comprises 13 residues. The CDR3 loop is CASSLVIAETQYF. For the CDR3, the DNA is TGTGCCAGCAGTTTAGTGATCGCGGAGACCCAGTACTTC.

The V and J genes are TRBV28 and TRBJ1-1, with D perhaps TRBD1 (6 bases). The germline V gene encodes CDR1 MDHEN and CDR2 SYDVKM. Trimming pared 6 bases from V and 8 bases from J, leaving 19 bases between. The CDR3 extends over 14 amino acids. The DNA for the CDR3 is TGTGCCAGCAGCTTAACAGGGCCGTCGGGCGAAGCTTTCTTT. Its translation is CASSLTGPSGEAFF.

This clonotype came up a few times. This chain connects TRBV7-2 to TRBJ2-6, with D unclear. The V and J ends lost 5 bases and 1 base respectively, with 9 bases between them. Germline CDR1 is SGHTA and CDR2 is FQGNSA. This CDR3 contains 15 residues. CDR3 region: CASSQIGSGANVLTF. The DNA of the CDR3 is TGTGCCAGCAGCCAAATAGGTTCTGGGGCCAACGTCCTGACTTTC.

Turning to this clonotype: Being one base from a much bigger clone, this may be a read error. The rearrangement joins TRBV6-1 to TRBJ1-4; tentatively, D is TRBD1 (5 bases). The V gene's germline CDR1 is MNHNS and CDR2 SASEGT. The V and J ends lost 4 bases and 8 bases respectively, with 14 bases between them. This CDR3 spans 14 amino acids. The CDR3 DNA reads TGTGCCAGCAGTGCGGGGCCTGAGAGGGAAAAACTGTTTTTT. Its translation is CASSAGPEREKLFF.

Ten or more counts support this clonotype. V gene TRBV5-5 combines with J gene TRBJ2-3; no clear D gene. Trimming stripped 1 base from V and 6 bases from J, with 9 bases between. Germline CDR1 and CDR2: SGHKS and YYEKEE (reference sequence). This CDR3 has 13 amino acids. The CDR3 nucleotides are TGTGCCAGCAGCTTGAATGCTGGGGATACGCAGTATTTT. As protein: CASSLNAGDTQYF.

This clonotype was recorded a few times. The chain carries TRBV7-9 and TRBJ2-6; D gene uncertain. The CDR3 spans 16 residues. Trimming shortened V by 4 bases and J by 2 bases, and 12 bases separated the two germline ends. Germline loops: CDR1 SEHNR, CDR2 FQNEAQ (reference sequence). The CDR3 DNA is TGTGCCAGCAGCTCCTACATGCGTCCTGGGGCCAACGTCCTGACTTTC. This translates into CASSSYMRPGANVLTF.

This clonotype was seen repeatedly, ten times or more. The chain has TRBV15 and TRBJ2-7, with TRBD1 identical over 9 bases. The ends lost 5 bases at V and 5 bases at J; junction bases unmatched: 10. The CDR3 loop spans 15 amino acids. Germline V gene lookup returns CDR1 LNHNV and CDR2 YYDKDF (reference sequence). CDR3 sequence reads: CATSGGGTGTDEQYF. The CDR3 DNA is TGTGCCACCAGCGGAGGTGGGACAGGGACCGACGAGCAGTACTTC. Together with reference TRBV15 and TRBJ2-7, the CDR3 gives the full variable domain: DAMVIQNPRYQVTQFGKPVTLSCSQTLNHNVMYWYQQKSSQAPKLLFHYYDKDFNNEADTPDNFQSRRPNTSFCFLDIRSPGLGDTAMYLCATSGGGTGTDEQYFGPGTRLTVT.

This clonotype was picked up many times. The chain combines TRBV20-1 with TRBJ2-5; TRBD1 is a possible D gene (5 bases). Trimming took off 3 bases at V and 1 base at J, with 15 bases between the two ends. The germline V gene encodes CDR1 DFQATT and CDR2 SNEGSKA (reference sequence). This CDR3 is built from 15 residues. CDR3 sequence (DNA): TGCAGTGCTAGTGCTCAGGGTGACCCCCAAGAGACCCAGTACTTC. This encodes CSASAQGDPQETQYF.

J is TRBJ2-1 and V is TRBV4-2, with a possible D match to TRBD2 (6 bases). Germline assignment: CDR1 LGHNA and CDR2 YNFKEQ. Between the trimmed V and J ends, which lost 1 base and 4 bases, there was a span of 8 bases. The CDR3 totals 14 residues. The CDR3 bases are TGTGCCAGCAGCCAAGGGGGGGAGTACAATGAGCAGTTCTTC. This encodes CASSQGGEYNEQFF.

This clonotype was detected ten times or more. The chain has TRBV20-1 and TRBJ1-1; perhaps TRBD1 as D (6 bases). The CDR3 is made up of 14 amino acids. Germline V gives CDR1 DFQATT, CDR2 SNEGSKA (reference sequence). V gave up 0 bases and J gave up 6 bases, with 14 bases separating them. The CDR3 sequence is CSARDRGGSAEAFF. The CDR3 DNA reads TGCAGTGCTAGAGATAGGGGGGGGAGCGCTGAAGCTTTCTTT.

This clonotype has more than one count but fewer than ten. The V and J genes are TRBV27 and TRBJ1-1; possibly TRBD1 for D (6 bases). Germline V gene data show CDR1 as MNHEY and CDR2 as SMNVEV (reference sequence). Trimming took 2 bases from V and 1 from J, leaving 8 bases between them. The CDR3 extends over 14 amino acids. The CDR3 DNA is TGTGCCAGCAGTTTAAGGGGACAGAACACTGAAGCTTTCTTT. Translating gives CASSLRGQNTEAFF.

On this clonotype itself: A much larger clone sits a single nucleotide away, making a read error possible. This chain uses TRBV20-1 with TRBJ2-5; 7 bases match TRBD1. Germline values: CDR1 DFQATT, CDR2 SNEGSKA (reference sequence). The CDR3 is 13 residues long. The CDR3 spells CCAEGQPQETQYF. The CDR3 nucleotides are TGCTGTGCTGAGGGACAGCCCCAAGAGACCCAGTACTTC.

This chain joins TRBV5-1 and TRBJ2-2; 7 bases are a match to TRBD1. From germline, CDR1 is SGHRS and CDR2 YFSETQ. The CDR3 length is 17 residues. The J segment lost 0 bases and the V segment lost 6 bases, leaving 11 bases of the junction unmatched. The CDR3 nucleotides are TGCGCCAGCACCCGACAGGGCGGCCCGGCGAACACCGGGGAGCTGTTTTTT. Protein: CASTRQGGPANTGELFF. Based on the CDR3 plus reference TRBV5-1 and TRBJ2-2, the full variable domain is KAGVTQTPRYLIKTRGQQVTLSCSPISGHRSVSWYQQTPGQGLQFLFEYFSETQRNKGNFPGRFSGRQFSNSRSEMNVSTLELGDSALYLCASTRQGGPANTGELFFGEGSRLTVL.